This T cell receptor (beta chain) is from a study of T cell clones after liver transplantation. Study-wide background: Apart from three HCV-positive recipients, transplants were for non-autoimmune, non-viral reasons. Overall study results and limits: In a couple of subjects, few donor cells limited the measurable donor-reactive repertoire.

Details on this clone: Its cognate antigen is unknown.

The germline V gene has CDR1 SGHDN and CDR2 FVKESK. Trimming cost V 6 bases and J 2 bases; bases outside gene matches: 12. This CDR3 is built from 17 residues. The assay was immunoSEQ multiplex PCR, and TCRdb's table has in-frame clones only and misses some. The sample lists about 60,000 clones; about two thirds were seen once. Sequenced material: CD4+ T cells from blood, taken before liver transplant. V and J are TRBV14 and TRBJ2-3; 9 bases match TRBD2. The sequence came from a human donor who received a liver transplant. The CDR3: CASSRYKRGEFTDTQYF. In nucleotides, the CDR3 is TGTGCCAGCAGTCGCTACAAGCGGGGGGAGTTCACAGATACGCAGTATTTT.